These 22 T cell receptor beta chains were sequenced from one sample in a study of circulating and synovial CD4+ cells in juvenile arthritis. TCRdb's copy holds only in-frame clones and misses some; the assay was immunoSEQ multiplex PCR. The sample records around 13,000 clones, roughly 88% being singletons. Sequencing was performed on CD4+ T cells from synovial fluid. The receptor source for this set is a human patient with juvenile idiopathic arthritis. Some clones in this sample may be carry-over from other donors' samples.

For this clone: This specimen includes other DNA sequences encoding the same CDR3. V gene TRBV18 combines with J gene TRBJ1-2; 9 nucleotides match TRBD1. Trimming removed 3 bases from V and 6 bases from J; junction bases left unmatched: 2. Germline V gene sequence: CDR1 KGHSH, CDR2 LQKENI. The CDR3 loop spans 13 amino acids. CDR3 sequence: CASSPRTGDGYTF. The CDR3 DNA is TGTGCCAGCTCACCCCGGACAGGGGATGGCTACACCTTC.

This clone has just one count. The chain uses TRBV7-9 and TRBJ2-7, with D possibly TRBD1 on 7 matching bases. Germline V gene lookup returns CDR1 SEHNR and CDR2 FQNEAQ (reference sequence). The V gene lost 7 bases and the J gene lost 1 base, with 17 bases spanning the gap. The CDR3 is made up of 15 amino acids. The CDR3 DNA is TGTGCCAGCACCGAAAGACAGGGACTGTCCTACGAGCAGTACTTC. Translated: CASTERQGLSYEQYF. The full variable domain, with the rest looked up from reference TRBV7-9 and TRBJ2-7, is DTGVSQNPRHKITKRGQNVTFRCDPISEHNRLYWYRQTLGQGPEFLTYFQNEAQLEKSRLLSDRFSAERPKGSFSTLEIQRTEQGDSAMYLCASTERQGLSYEQYFGPGTRLTVT.

The rearrangement uses TRBV6-5 and TRBJ1-5, with D maybe TRBD1 (6 bases). This CDR3 is 14 amino acids long. V lost 5 bases and J lost 2, with 10 bases in between. Germline V lookup: CDR1 MNHEY, CDR2 SVGAGI. This CDR3 reads CASSPGVGNQPQHF. The CDR3 bases are TGTGCCAGCAGTCCAGGGGTAGGCAATCAGCCCCAGCATTTT.

The chain recombines TRBV7-2 with TRBJ1-2; D is uncertain. The ends were cut back, 5 bases at V and 2 bases at J, with 9 bases in the middle. Germline values: CDR1 SGHTA, CDR2 FQGNSA. This CDR3 region has 13 residues. The CDR3 reads CASSLRSNYGYTF. Written as DNA, the CDR3 is TGTGCCAGCAGCCTCAGGTCCAACTATGGCTACACCTTC.

The chain employs TRBV29-1 and TRBJ1-2, with a possible D match to TRBD1 (6 bases). This CDR3 contains 13 residues. V was shortened by 4 bases and J by 2 bases, with 11 bases between the two germline ends. Germline-derived CDR1 and CDR2 are SQVTM and ANQGSEA. This CDR3 is CSVVAGTNYGYTF. In DNA form, the CDR3 reads TGCAGCGTTGTTGCCGGGACAAACTATGGCTACACCTTC. Drawing the rest from reference TRBV29-1 and TRBJ1-2, the complete variable domain is SAVISQKPSRDICQRGTSLTIQCQVDSQVTMMFWYRQQPGQSLTLIATANQGSEATYESGFVIDKFPISRPNLTFSTLTVSNMSPEDSSIYLCSVVAGTNYGYTFGSGTRLTVV.

J is TRBJ2-3 and V is TRBV9; 8 bases fit TRBD2. The CDR3 runs to 15 residues. CDR1 and CDR2 (germline): SGDLS, YYNGEE. V was pared by 4 bases and J by 2 bases, with 6 bases of the junction left unmatched. CDR3 coding DNA: TGTGCCAGCAGCATAACTAGCGGACCCACAGATACGCAGTATTTT. Translated: CASSITSGPTDTQYF.

The chain recombines TRBV6-5 with TRBJ2-3; D perhaps matches TRBD2 (5 bases). V was cut by 7 bases and J by 1 base, with 15 bases left in between. Per germline, CDR1 MNHEY and CDR2 SVGAGI. The CDR3 loop spans 15 amino acids. The CDR3 DNA reads TGTGCCAGCATAGACCGAGGGTGGGGCACAGATACGCAGTATTTT. It yields the protein CASIDRGWGTDTQYF.

This clone was recorded once. The rearrangement joins TRBV7-3 to TRBJ1-2; weak D call: TRBD1 (6 bases). V lost 6 bases and J 4 bases, leaving 18 bases between the germline ends. This CDR3 region has 15 residues. Germline-derived CDR1 and CDR2 are SGHTA and FQGTGA. CDR3 in amino acids: CASSPGGGGGYGYTF. The CDR3 DNA is TGTGCCAGCAGTCCCGGGGGCGGGGGCGGCTATGGCTACACCTTC.

CDR3 in amino acids: CASKHRGEADTQYF. The DNA of the CDR3 is TGTGCCAGTAAACACAGGGGGGAGGCAGATACGCAGTATTTT. This chain links TRBV19 with TRBJ2-3; TRBD1 matches 8 bases. This CDR3 spans 14 amino acids. The V gene's germline CDR1 is LNHDA and CDR2 SQIVND (reference sequence). V lost 7 bases and J lost 4; bases outside the gene matches: 7.

This clone was seen more than once but under ten times. The genes are TRBV14 and TRBJ2-3; TRBD2 might be the D (6 bases). Germline V gives CDR1 SGHDN, CDR2 FVKESK. V lost 0 bases and J lost 0, with 13 bases in between. This CDR3 has 17 residues. CDR3 coding DNA: TGTGCCAGCAGCCAAGACCCAGCGGGCACTAGCACAGATACGCAGTATTTT. It is translated as CASSQDPAGTSTDTQYF.

J is TRBJ2-1 and V is TRBV29-1, with D unresolved. This CDR3 spans 10 amino acids. V was trimmed by 4 bases and J by 5 bases, leaving 3 bases between them. Germline-derived CDR1 and CDR2 are SQVTM and ANQGSEA. CDR3 protein: CSVGHNEQFF. The CDR3 coding sequence is TGCAGCGTTGGGCACAATGAGCAGTTCTTC.

In this sample, this clone turned up a few times. This chain joins TRBV5-1 and TRBJ1-2; D possibly corresponds to TRBD1 (6 bases). This CDR3 is built from 12 residues. Germline V gene lookup returns CDR1 SGHRS and CDR2 YFSETQ. V shed 4 bases and J shed 8 bases, with 12 bases lying between them. CDR3 loop: CASSQDSQGYTF. CDR3 DNA: TGCGCCAGCAGCCAGGACAGTCAAGGCTACACCTTC.

This clone was seen a handful of times. V and J are TRBV6-5 and TRBJ1-2; D unclear. V was cut by 7 bases and J by 5 bases, with 14 bases left in between. Looked up from germline, CDR1 is MNHEY and CDR2 is SVGAGI. The CDR3 has 13 amino acids. CDR3 region: CASTSRAGYGYTF. In DNA form, the CDR3 reads TGTGCCAGCACCTCGCGGGCCGGATATGGCTACACCTTC.

The CDR3 DNA sequence: TGTGCCAGCATTTATATTACAGGGATAATGAACACTGAAGCTTTCTTT. This translates into CASIYITGIMNTEAFF. The chain uses TRBV6-6 and TRBJ1-1; weak D call: TRBD1 (6 bases). Germline CDR1 MNHNY, CDR2 SVGAGI (reference sequence). V dropped 7 bases and J dropped 0 bases, with 18 bases sitting between them. The CDR3 spans 16 residues.

With respect to this clone: A read error may produce the germline difference seen at one junction end. This chain links TRBV5-5 with TRBJ2-3, with TRBD2 matching over 7 bases. This CDR3 is 15 amino acids long. Germline lookup yields CDR1 SGHKS and CDR2 YYEKEE (reference sequence). The CDR3 region has the DNA TGTGCCAGCAGCCTGACTAGCCTTAGCACAGATACGCGGTATTTT. Translated, it gives CASSLTSLSTDTRYF.

The chain is built from TRBV19 and TRBJ1-5, with D maybe TRBD1 (6 bases). The CDR3 has 16 amino acids. V lost 5 bases and J 9 bases, leaving 23 bases between the germline ends. Germline V CDR1 and CDR2: LNHDA, SQIVND (reference sequence). Here the CDR3 reads CASSAPGQRYVAPQHF. DNA for the CDR3: TGTGCCAGTAGTGCCCCCGGACAGAGATATGTAGCGCCCCAGCATTTT.

This clone was observed a single time. This sequence joins TRBV2 and TRBJ2-5, with 14 bases matching TRBD2. The CDR3 has 15 residues. V lost 6 bases and J lost 4; bases outside the gene matches: 4. Germline V lookup: CDR1 SNHLY, CDR2 FYNNEI. The CDR3 reads CASRGLAGEGETQYF. The CDR3 DNA follows: TGTGCCAGCAGGGGACTAGCGGGGGAAGGAGAGACCCAGTACTTC. Based on the CDR3 plus reference TRBV2 and TRBJ2-5, the full variable domain is EPEVTQTPSHQVTQMGQEVILRCVPISNHLYFYWYRQILGQKVEFLVSFYNNEISEKSEIFDDQFSVERPDGSNFTLKIRSTKLEDSAMYFCASRGLAGEGETQYFGPGTRLLVL.

This clone was seen more than once but under ten times. The chain uses TRBV5-6 and TRBJ1-2; D unresolved. Germline V gives CDR1 SGHDT, CDR2 YYEEEE. CDR3 size: 14 residues. V gave up 4 bases and J gave up 5 bases, with 15 bases separating them. CDR3 in amino acids: CASSPETDLYGYTF. The CDR3 DNA is TGTGCCAGCAGCCCGGAGACTGACCTGTATGGCTACACCTTC.

The chain combines TRBV7-2 with TRBJ2-3; weak D call: TRBD1 (8 bases). In germline, CDR1 is SGHTA, CDR2 FQGNSA. Trimming took off 11 bases at V and 5 bases at J, with 20 bases between the two ends. This CDR3 is built from 14 residues. The DNA of the CDR3 is TGTGCCCCGGGAGGAGCAGGGGGCGGAGATACGCAGTATTTT. Translating it yields CAPGGAGGGDTQYF.

This clone was seen a single time. The V gene is TRBV5-1, the J gene TRBJ2-5; no reliable D call. The CDR3 has 13 residues. V was pared by 4 bases and J by 2 bases, with 9 bases between. The germline V gene has CDR1 SGHRS and CDR2 YFSETQ. CDR3 nucleotides: TGCGCCAGCAGCGGAGTGGATCAAGAGACCCAGTACTTC. Its translation: CASSGVDQETQYF.

This chain joins TRBV7-9 and TRBJ1-5, with 9 positions matching TRBD1. This CDR3 spans 18 amino acids. Germline V gene sequence: CDR1 SEHNR, CDR2 FQNEAQ (reference sequence). Trimming took 3 bases from V and 6 from J; bases not matched to a gene: 15. CDR3 protein: CASSFNPRGQGRGQPQHF. The CDR3 DNA sequence: TGTGCCAGCAGCTTTAACCCACGGGGACAGGGTAGAGGTCAGCCCCAGCATTTT.

V gene TRBV25-1 combines with J gene TRBJ2-2; the match to TRBD2 covers 11 bases. The germline gives CDR1 MGHDK, CDR2 SYGVNS. The V gene end was trimmed by 0 bases and the J gene end by 5 bases; junction bases not matched to a gene: 5. This CDR3 has 17 residues. The CDR3 sequence: CASSEYRTSGRTGELFF. The CDR3 region has the DNA TGTGCCAGCAGTGAATATAGGACTAGCGGGCGAACCGGGGAGCTGTTTTTT.